These T cell receptor beta chains were read from a single sample in a study of tumor-infiltrating lymphocytes in primary liver carcinoma. Each CDR3 protein gets one entry after TCRdb re-called the multiplex PCR reads with MiXCR. The sample contains about 120,000 distinct CDR3 sequences, around 62% of which appear only once. The material sequenced was liver tumor tissue from sampling region 1. The receptors originated from a woman aged 60-75 years with primary liver carcinoma and hepatitis B virus infection. CDR3s include the opening cysteine and the closing phenylalanine or tryptophan. D genes are given only for firm matches. Size is omitted from some rows. Given values are once, few, many or a class for expanded clones.

clone_size,j_call,d_call,v_call,cdr3_nt,cdr3_aa
-,TRBJ2-5,-,TRBV28,TGTGCCAGCAGTTGGGACGGGTGGGGCCCAACCCAAGAGACCCAGTACTTC,CASSWDGWGPTQETQYF
many,TRBJ2-7,-,TRBV4-1,TGCGCCAGCAGCCAAGATTCCGCGCGGGCTGCCTACGAGCAGTACTTC,CASSQDSARAAYEQYF
-,TRBJ2-7,-,TRBV11-2,TGTGCCAGCAGCTTAGGACCGGGGGCTTCCTACGAGCAGTACTTC,CASSLGPGASYEQYF
few,TRBJ2-1,TRBD1,TRBV11-2,TGTGCCGGGAGCTTACGACCGGGACAGGGATTCTACAATGAGCAGTTCTTC,CAGSLRPGQGFYNEQFF
once,TRBJ1-1,-,TRBV11-2,TGTGCCAGCAACCTACATGGTGGGACTGAAGCTTTCTTT,CASNLHGGTEAFF
-,TRBJ2-7,-,TRBV11-2,TGTGCCAGCAGCTTGACGGGAAATTCGTTCGAGACACAGTACTTC,CASSLTGNSFETQYF
many,TRBJ1-1,TRBD1,TRBV6-5,TGTGCCAGCAGTTATGGACAGGGAGGAACTGAAGCTTTCTTT,CASSYGQGGTEAFF
-,TRBJ1-2,-,TRBV7-9,TGTGCCAGCAGCTTAGAGGCGGGGCACGGCTACACCTTC,CASSLEAGHGYTF
-,TRBJ1-1,-,TRBV11-2,TGTGCCGGCAGTTCTAAACAGGCTGAAGATTTCTTT,CAGSSKQAEDFF
-,TRBJ1-1,-,TRBV6-1,TGTGCCAGCAGTGCGACCACAAACACTGAGGCTCTCTTT,CASSATTNTEALF
-,TRBJ2-3,-,TRBV11-2,TGTACCAGTAGCTCGGGGGCAGCAGATAAGCAGTATTTT,CTSSSGAADKQYF
-,TRBJ2-5,-,TRBV5-1,TGCGCCAGCAGCTTGAGAATGGGACCCGAAGAGACCCAGTACTTC,CASSLRMGPEETQYF
many,TRBJ2-2,TRBD2,TRBV12-3/TRBV12-4,TGTGCCAGCACCCTGGGGGGAAGCGGGAGGATATCCGGGGAGCTGTTTTTT,CASTLGGSGRISGELFF
-,TRBJ2-2,-,TRBV11-3,TGTGCCAGCAGCGCCGGCGGGATCAACACCGGGGAGCTGTTTTTT,CASSAGGINTGELFF
many,TRBJ2-3,-,TRBV6-5,TGTGCCAGCAGTTACTCGGGGTTTTCAAGTGCAAGCACAGATACGCAGTATTTT,CASSYSGFSSASTDTQYF
many,TRBJ1-5,-,TRBV12-3/TRBV12-4,TGTGCCAGCAGTCCGACAACGAGCTCCGATCAGCCCCAGCATTTT,CASSPTTSSDQPQHF
-,TRBJ2-6,-,TRBV11-1,TGTGCCAGCAGCTTAGCGGACAGTTCCCCTGGGACCAACGTCCCGACTTTC,CASSLADSSPGTNVPTF
-,TRBJ2-7,-,TRBV7-8,TGTGCCAGCAGCTTAGCCCCATTAGGGGGGCAGGACGGGCAGTACTTC,CASSLAPLGGQDGQYF
medium-sized,TRBJ2-3,TRBD2,TRBV29-1,TGCAGCCAATCGAGCGGGAGACCCCAAGATACGCAGTATTTT,CSQSSGRPQDTQYF
many,TRBJ1-1,-,TRBV6-1,TGTGCCAGCACTCAGAGTCCCGGGACCTACATGAACACTGAAGCTTTCTTT,CASTQSPGTYMNTEAFF
-,TRBJ2-5,TRBD2,TRBV6-1,TGTGCCAGCAGGGGGATAGCGGGAGATGGGGAGACCCAGTACTTC,CASRGIAGDGETQYF
medium-sized,TRBJ2-5,-,TRBV29-1,TGCAGCGTTGAATTACCCAAAGAGACCCAGTACTTC,CSVELPKETQYF
few,TRBJ2-3,TRBD2,TRBV4-1,TGCGCCAGCAAGGTCAGACTAGCAGGAGATACGCAGTATTTT,CASKVRLAGDTQYF
many,TRBJ1-2,-,TRBV4-1,TGCGCCAGCAGCCAAGATCTCGAGGGGTTTACCTATGGCTACACCTTC,CASSQDLEGFTYGYTF
-,TRBJ2-3,TRBD1,TRBV2,TGTGCCAGCGTCCGGGACAGATACACAGATACGCAGTATTTT,CASVRDRYTDTQYF
few,TRBJ2-7,-,TRBV7-9,TGTGCCAGCAGCTTTCAGGGCCACGAGCAGTACTTC,CASSFQGHEQYF
once,TRBJ2-5,TRBD2,TRBV5-1,TGCGCCAGCAGCATGGAGGGGACTAGCGGGAGCGGGCAAGAGACCCAGTACTTC,CASSMEGTSGSGQETQYF